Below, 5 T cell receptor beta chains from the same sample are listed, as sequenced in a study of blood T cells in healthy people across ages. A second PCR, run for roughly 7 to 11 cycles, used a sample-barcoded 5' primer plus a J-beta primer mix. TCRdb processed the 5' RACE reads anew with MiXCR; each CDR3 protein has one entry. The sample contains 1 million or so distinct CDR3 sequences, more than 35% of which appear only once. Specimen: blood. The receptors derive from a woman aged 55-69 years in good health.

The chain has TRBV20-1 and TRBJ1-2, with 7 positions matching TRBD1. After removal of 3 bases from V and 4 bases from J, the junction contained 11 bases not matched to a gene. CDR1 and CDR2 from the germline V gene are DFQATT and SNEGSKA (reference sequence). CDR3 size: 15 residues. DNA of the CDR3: TGCAGTGCTAGTAGGGGAACGGACAGGCGCTATGGCTACACCTTC. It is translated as CSASRGTDRRYGYTF.

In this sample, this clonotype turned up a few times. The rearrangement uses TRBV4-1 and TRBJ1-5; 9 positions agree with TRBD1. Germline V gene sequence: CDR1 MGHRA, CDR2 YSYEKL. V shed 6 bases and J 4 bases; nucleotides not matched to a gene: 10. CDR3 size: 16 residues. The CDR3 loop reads CASSPEPGTGNQPQHF. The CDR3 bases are TGCGCCAGCAGTCCCGAGCCCGGGACAGGGAATCAGCCCCAGCATTTT.

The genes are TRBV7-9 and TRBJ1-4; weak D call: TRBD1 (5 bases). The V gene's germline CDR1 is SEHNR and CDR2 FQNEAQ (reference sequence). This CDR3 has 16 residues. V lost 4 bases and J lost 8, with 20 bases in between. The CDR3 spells CASSSDLDRTREKLFF. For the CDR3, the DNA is TGTGCCAGCAGCTCAGACCTCGACAGAACAAGGGAAAAACTGTTTTTT.

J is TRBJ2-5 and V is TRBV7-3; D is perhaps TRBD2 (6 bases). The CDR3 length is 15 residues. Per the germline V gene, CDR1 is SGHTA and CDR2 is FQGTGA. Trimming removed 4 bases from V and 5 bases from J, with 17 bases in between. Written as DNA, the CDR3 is TGTGCCAGCAGCTCAAGACTAGGGACCGAGGAGACCCAGTACTTC. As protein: CASSSRLGTEETQYF.

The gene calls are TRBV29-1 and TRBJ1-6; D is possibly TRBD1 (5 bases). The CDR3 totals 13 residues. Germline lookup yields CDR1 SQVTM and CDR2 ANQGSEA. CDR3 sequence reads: CGAQKGRDSPLHF. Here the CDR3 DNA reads TGCGGCGCCCAAAAGGGGAGGGATTCACCCCTCCACTTT.